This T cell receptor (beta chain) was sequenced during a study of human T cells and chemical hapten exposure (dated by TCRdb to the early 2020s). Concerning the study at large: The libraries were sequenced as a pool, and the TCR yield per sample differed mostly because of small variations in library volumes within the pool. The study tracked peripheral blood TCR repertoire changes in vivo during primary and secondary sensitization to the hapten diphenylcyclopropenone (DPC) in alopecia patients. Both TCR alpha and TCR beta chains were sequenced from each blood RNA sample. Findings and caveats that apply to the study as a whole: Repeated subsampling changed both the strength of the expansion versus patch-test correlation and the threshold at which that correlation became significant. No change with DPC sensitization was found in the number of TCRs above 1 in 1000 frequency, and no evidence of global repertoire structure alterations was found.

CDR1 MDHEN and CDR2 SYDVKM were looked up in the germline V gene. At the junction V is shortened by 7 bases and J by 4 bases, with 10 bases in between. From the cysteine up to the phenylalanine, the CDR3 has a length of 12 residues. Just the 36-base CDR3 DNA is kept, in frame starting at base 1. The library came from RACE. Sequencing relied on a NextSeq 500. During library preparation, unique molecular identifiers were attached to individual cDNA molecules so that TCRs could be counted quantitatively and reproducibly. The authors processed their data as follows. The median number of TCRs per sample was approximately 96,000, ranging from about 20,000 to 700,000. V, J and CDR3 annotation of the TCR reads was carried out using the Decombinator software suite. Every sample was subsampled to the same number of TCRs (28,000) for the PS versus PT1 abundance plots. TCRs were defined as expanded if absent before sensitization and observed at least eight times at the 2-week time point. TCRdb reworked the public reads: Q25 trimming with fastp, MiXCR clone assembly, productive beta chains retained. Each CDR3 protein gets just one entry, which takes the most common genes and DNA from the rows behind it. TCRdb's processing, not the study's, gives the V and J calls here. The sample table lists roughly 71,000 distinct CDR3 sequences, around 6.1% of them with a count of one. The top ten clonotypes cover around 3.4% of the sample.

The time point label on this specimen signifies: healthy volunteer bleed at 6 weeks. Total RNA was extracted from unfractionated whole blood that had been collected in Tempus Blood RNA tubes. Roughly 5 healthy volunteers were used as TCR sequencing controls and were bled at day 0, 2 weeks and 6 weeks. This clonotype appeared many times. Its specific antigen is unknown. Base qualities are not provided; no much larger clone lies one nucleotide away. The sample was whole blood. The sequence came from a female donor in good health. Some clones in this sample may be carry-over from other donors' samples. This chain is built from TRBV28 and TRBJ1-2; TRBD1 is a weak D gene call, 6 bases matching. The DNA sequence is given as TGTGCCAGCAAACAGGGAATCTATGGCTACACCTTC. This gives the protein CASKQGIYGYTF.